This T cell receptor (beta chain) appears in the sequencing data of a study of T-cell reconstitution after alpha-beta-depleted transplantation in children. Overall study findings and caveats: A year had passed since transplant, and T-cell counts and diversity by then came mostly from newly produced T cells.

The V gene end was trimmed by 6 bases and the J gene end by 2 bases; junction bases not matched to a gene: 6. The CDR3 extends over 15 amino acids. CDR1 is ENHRY and CDR2 is SYGVKD in the germline V gene. To note about this clonotype: Its cognate antigen is unknown.

This sample's TCRbeta library carried unique molecular identifier barcodes. Each CDR3 protein is one row after TCRdb ran MiXCR on the PCR reads. Of some 140,000 distinct CDR3 sequences in the sample, 8% to 10% were seen once. This sequence originates from a girl under three years old who had a stem cell transplant for combined immunodeficiency, so the T cells may come from the graft donor. The genes are TRBV10-3 and TRBJ2-2, with TRBD1 matching 7 bases. Here the sequenced sample was PBMCs, mostly from graft donor cells, taken 180 days after TCRalphabeta/CD19-depleted stem cell transplant. The CDR3 reads CAIRPGTENTGELFF. The CDR3 nucleotides read TGTGCCATCAGGCCTGGGACAGAAAACACCGGGGAGCTGTTTTTT.